Shown below are 9 T cell receptor beta chains from a single sample sequenced in a study of shared clonotypes between healthy human individuals. The repertoire was sequenced with immunoSEQ multiplex PCR; TCRdb's copy has only in-frame clones and lacks some. The sample contains around 1.9 million clones, 85% to 95% of which appear only once. In the naive CD8 group, cells lacked CD45RO and were positively selected for CCR7, so terminally differentiated effector memory CD45RA+ cells were left out. Input material: naive CD8+ T cells from PBMCs. The receptors stem from a man younger than 35 in good health. Some clones in this sample may be carry-over from other donors' samples.

Worth noting for this clone: The same CDR3 is also encoded by other DNA sequences in this sample. V gene TRBV14 combines with J gene TRBJ1-2; D remains ambiguous. Germline V gives CDR1 SGHDN, CDR2 FVKESK. Trimming removed 1 base from V and 5 bases from J, with 8 bases in between. CDR3 size: 13 residues. The CDR3 coding sequence is TGTGCCAGCAGCCAAGCCGCGTCGTATGGCTACACCTTC. This sequence encodes CASSQAASYGYTF.

The V gene is TRBV27, the J gene TRBJ2-7; TRBD2 aligns across 7 bases. The CDR3 consists of 16 residues. J lost 5 bases, V lost 3 bases, and 13 bases had no gene match. Germline V CDR1 and CDR2: MNHEY, SMNVEV (reference sequence). The CDR3 is CASSFSGGEILDEQYF. DNA for the CDR3: TGTGCCAGCAGTTTTAGTGGGGGGGAAATCTTGGACGAGCAGTACTTC.

The chain has TRBV5-1 and TRBJ1-2, with D possibly matching TRBD1 (6 bases). Trimming cost V 4 bases and J 4 bases, with 14 bases left between them. The CDR3 extends over 14 amino acids. Germline values: CDR1 SGHRS, CDR2 YFSETQ. In nucleotides, the CDR3 is TGCGCCAGCAGCCATACAGGGCCCGGCTATGGCTACACCTTC. Its protein is CASSHTGPGYGYTF.

This clone has just one count. The J gene is TRBJ1-1, the V gene TRBV29-1; D ambiguous. V dropped 3 bases and J dropped 1 base, with 9 bases sitting between them. Germline loops: CDR1 SQVTM, CDR2 ANQGSEA. There are 13 residues in the CDR3. CDR3 protein: CSVDASGNTEAFF. The CDR3 DNA sequence: TGCAGCGTTGACGCGTCCGGGAACACTGAAGCTTTCTTT.

The chain combines TRBV27 with TRBJ2-7; 9 bases line up with TRBD2. V lost 5 bases, J lost 0 bases, and 8 bases stayed unmatched. Germline loops: CDR1 MNHEY, CDR2 SMNVEV (reference sequence). CDR3 size: 16 residues. CDR3: CASSRTSAQLSYEQYF. CDR3 nucleotide sequence: TGTGCCAGCAGTAGGACTAGCGCCCAACTCTCCTACGAGCAGTACTTC.

This chain joins TRBV5-6 and TRBJ1-1, with TRBD1 matching 10 bases. The germline V gene has CDR1 SGHDT and CDR2 YYEEEE. V dropped 3 bases and J dropped 4; count of bases not matched to a gene: 3. This CDR3 comprises 14 residues. CDR3: CASSYGTGVTEAFF. The CDR3 coding sequence is TGTGCCAGCAGCTACGGGACAGGGGTCACTGAAGCTTTCTTT.

This clone was seen more than once but under ten times. V is TRBV7-6 and J is TRBJ2-7; TRBD1 is a possible D gene (6 bases). Germline V gene data show CDR1 as SGHVS and CDR2 as FNYEAQ. The CDR3 covers 13 residues. Trimming shortened V by 5 bases and J by 6 bases, and 14 bases separated the two germline ends. This chain's CDR3 is CASSKGQGAEQYF. CDR3 in DNA: TGTGCCAGCAGCAAGGGACAAGGCGCCGAGCAGTACTTC.

The chain is built from TRBV6-5 and TRBJ1-5; D is perhaps TRBD1 (6 bases). The V and J ends lost 6 bases and 6 bases respectively, with 12 bases between them. Germline CDR1 and CDR2: MNHEY and SVGAGI. The CDR3 consists of 13 residues. The chain's CDR3 is CASSRGEGQPQHF. The CDR3 bases are TGTGCCAGCAGCAGGGGCGAGGGTCAGCCCCAGCATTTT.

The chain joins TRBV15 to TRBJ1-5; TRBD1 aligns across 10 bases. The CDR3 covers 15 residues. Germline V lookup: CDR1 LNHNV, CDR2 YYDKDF (reference sequence). V trimming: 3 bases; J trimming: 7 bases; junction bases outside the gene matches: 6. The CDR3 is CATSRTGGAGQPQHF. CDR3 sequence (DNA): TGTGCCACCAGCAGGACAGGGGGCGCAGGACAGCCCCAGCATTTT.